A single sample gave rise to the 12 T cell receptor beta chains below, sequenced in a study of T cell responses to AZD1222 COVID-19 vaccine. Profiled with immunoSEQ multiplex PCR; TCRdb holds only in-frame clones, not every one. The top ten hold about 9.7% of the sample, which has 110,000 or so clones, roughly 91% seen once. This specimen was peripheral blood, taken on day 0 of AZD1222 vaccination. The receptors stem from an adult in good health.

The rearrangement links TRBV6-5 to TRBJ2-7, with 12 bases aligning to TRBD2. Germline lookup yields CDR1 MNHEY and CDR2 SVGAGI. The junction had 9 bases not matched to a gene; V was cut back by 6 bases and J by 6 bases. The CDR3 contains 15 residues. Here the CDR3 reads CASSPLAGGPSEQYF. CDR3 nucleotide sequence: TGTGCCAGCAGCCCCCTAGCGGGAGGGCCGAGCGAGCAGTACTTC.

V gene TRBV28 combines with J gene TRBJ1-2, with D perhaps TRBD1 (5 bases). The V gene's germline CDR1 is MDHEN and CDR2 SYDVKM. This CDR3 comprises 14 residues. The germline V and J ends were trimmed by 4 bases and 4 bases, with 13 bases remaining between them. CDR3: CASSSLPGRYGYTF. CDR3 nucleotide sequence: TGTGCCAGCAGTTCACTCCCGGGACGCTATGGCTACACCTTC.

This chain joins TRBV6-5 and TRBJ1-1; unclear D gene. CDR3 size: 15 residues. Germline CDR1 reads MNHEY; CDR2 reads SVGAGI. V was cut by 6 bases and J by 1 base, with 15 bases left in between. The CDR3 is CASSRLPTENTEAFF. CDR3 coding DNA: TGTGCCAGCAGCCGGCTTCCAACAGAGAACACTGAAGCTTTCTTT.

This clone was found once. This rearrangement joins TRBV28 to TRBJ2-7, with 7 nucleotides matching TRBD1. The ends lost 6 bases at V and 1 base at J; junction bases unmatched: 9. The germline V gene encodes CDR1 MDHEN and CDR2 SYDVKM. This CDR3 contains 15 residues. This CDR3 is CASSPGQWDSYEQYF. CDR3 in DNA: TGTGCCAGCAGCCCGGGACAGTGGGATTCCTACGAGCAGTACTTC.

As concerns this clone: This sample also contains other DNA sequences that code for the same CDR3. The V call is TRBV7-3, the J call TRBJ2-1, with 10 nucleotides matching TRBD2. The CDR3 is made up of 14 amino acids. Trimming at V came to 2 bases and at J to 7 bases, leaving 2 bases not matched to a gene. Germline lookup yields CDR1 SGHTA and CDR2 FQGTGA. CDR3 DNA sequence: TGTGCCAGCAGCTTATCTAGCGGGAGAAATGAGCAGTTCTTC. It translates to CASSLSSGRNEQFF.

V is TRBV11-3 and J is TRBJ2-7; D unclear. CDR1 SGHNT and CDR2 YENEEA come from the germline V gene. The CDR3 length is 13 residues. V was shortened by 3 bases and J by 0 bases, with 6 bases between the two germline ends. In nucleotides, the CDR3 is TGTGCCAGCAGCTTGGCGAACTCCTACGAGCAGTACTTC. Translating it yields CASSLANSYEQYF.

The chain joins TRBV28 to TRBJ1-1; 7 positions agree with TRBD1. CDR3 length equals 13 residues. Germline V gene lookup returns CDR1 MDHEN and CDR2 SYDVKM. After removal of 4 bases from V and 5 bases from J, the junction contained 4 bases not matched to a gene. CDR3: CASSYRGGTEAFF. The CDR3, as DNA: TGTGCCAGCAGTTACAGGGGAGGAACTGAAGCTTTCTTT.

The chain is built from TRBV27 and TRBJ2-2; 9 bases match TRBD2. With V trimmed by 1 base and J by 6 bases, 0 bases remained unmatched. This CDR3 region has 14 residues. Germline values: CDR1 MNHEY, CDR2 SMNVEV (reference sequence). CDR3 nucleotide sequence: TGTGCCAGCAGTTTATTAGCGGGAGCCGGGGAGCTGTTTTTT. As protein: CASSLLAGAGELFF.

The chain carries TRBV5-4 and TRBJ2-7; 8 positions agree with TRBD2. CDR1 SGHNT and CDR2 YYREEE come from the germline V gene (reference sequence). Trimming removed 3 bases from V and 0 bases from J; junction bases left unmatched: 8. The CDR3 loop spans 16 amino acids. CDR3 amino acids: CASSSGTSGSSYEQYF. The CDR3 bases are TGTGCCAGCAGCTCGGGGACTAGTGGAAGCTCCTACGAGCAGTACTTC.

This chain links TRBV24-1 with TRBJ2-7; TRBD1 matches at 7 bases. Trimming took 3 bases from V and 3 from J; bases not matched to a gene: 7. The CDR3 runs 15 residues. Germline V CDR1 and CDR2: KGHDR, SFDVKD. CDR3 DNA: TGTGCCACCAGTGATACCGGGACAGCTAGCTACGAGCAGTACTTC. Amino acids: CATSDTGTASYEQYF.

The gene calls are TRBV9 and TRBJ2-1, with D uncertain. Trimming cost V 0 bases and J 6 bases, with 10 bases left between them. CDR1 SGDLS and CDR2 YYNGEE come from the germline V gene. The CDR3 runs 14 residues. CDR3 residues: CASSVGPPSNEQFF. As DNA, the CDR3 is TGTGCCAGCAGCGTAGGCCCCCCTAGCAATGAGCAGTTCTTC.

The chain carries TRBV5-1 and TRBJ2-3, with 13 bases lining up with TRBD2. The CDR3 has 16 residues. The trim removed 4 bases at V and 4 bases at J, leaving 6 bases unmatched. Per the germline V gene, CDR1 is SGHRS and CDR2 is YFSETQ. DNA for the CDR3: TGCGCCAGCAGCCAAGGGACTAGCGGGAACGCAGATACGCAGTATTTT. Amino acid sequence: CASSQGTSGNADTQYF.